The entry that follows covers one T cell receptor beta chain sequence. The CDR3 contains 13 residues. CDR1 and CDR2 from the germline V gene are SGHAT and FQNNGV. The data belong to a study of T cells expressing NK-cell markers. TCRdb reanalyzed the 5' RACE reads, giving one entry per CDR3 protein sequence and no DNA. Its table records under 500,000 distinct CDR3 sequences. Sequenced: blood T cells: a sorted CD56 or NKG2C T cell subset, CD4+ or CD8+ T cells, or bulk PBMC T cells (not recorded which). The rearrangement uses TRBV11-2 and TRBJ2-1; checking the TCRdb D call of TRBD2 is not possible without DNA. This clonotype originated in a woman aged 18 to 75 in good health. CDR3 protein: CASRAGSRNEQFF.